This TCR beta chain was documented in a study of blood T cell repertoires in COVID-19 (dated by TCRdb to 2018 to 2021). Describing the broader study: The collaborator samples originated in the United States, Italy and Spain and spanned the acute and convalescent phases of COVID-19. The prospective study material was composed of cDNA or gDNA derived from T cells, B-cell-depleted T cells, or PBMCs. The dataset comprised deeply sampled blood TCRbeta repertoires from subjects exposed to, actively infected with, or recovered from COVID-19. The repertoires were made available in a free public database intended to serve as a resource for research on the immune response to SARS-CoV-2. Samples came from the ongoing ImmuneRACE study (first 160 participants) plus 1,254 subjects from 6 global collaborators. Nearly every sample came with metadata listing a de-identified subject ID, COVID-19 status, age in years and sex. Where HLA class I and class II types were available, the types were taken from metadata supplied by the sample provider, not from assay-based typing. What the work shows at the level of the full study, not this receptor alone: How much clinical and demographic metadata was included differed by source and by participant, and the metadata was provided uncurated.

Including cysteine and phenylalanine, the CDR3 has 12 amino acids. Only the CDR3 region is kept as DNA, spanning 36 bases read in frame from base 1. V and J lose 10 bases and 5 bases, and a span of 15 bases separates them. CDR1 and CDR2, per the germline V gene, are SGHVS and FQNEAQ. Participants in the prospective study were enrolled through a virtual design, were aged 18 to 89 years, and lived in approximately 25 United States geographic areas. Cohort assignment in the prospective study relied on participant-reported clinical history from a screening survey and a study questionnaire. Recovered participants in ImmuneRACE Cohort 3 were defined as having two consecutive negative NP/OP PCR tests, clearance from a healthcare professional, or resolution of symptoms. In the prospective study, whole blood, serum and a nasopharyngeal or oropharyngeal swab were collected from each participant by mobile phlebotomists. Over a 2-month period, participants in the prospective study had the option of providing additional blood draws and questionnaires. Prospective study blood samples were shipped either frozen or at room temperature before DNA extraction.

TCRbeta CDR3 regions were amplified from genomic DNA using the immunoSEQ Assay, a bias-controlled multiplex PCR. Concerning the study's data processing: Within the assay, amplification of reference gene primers was used to estimate how many nucleated cells each sample contained. To quantify the absolute abundance of each unique TCRbeta CDR3 rearrangement, sequence reads were collapsed and filtered. For each sample, productive Simpson clonality was calculated by taking the square root of Simpson's diversity index across productive rearrangements. Entries here come from immuneACCESS through TCRdb and include only in-frame sequences with V and J called. Some clones fail to appear in such tables; in the studies checked, an unresolved V gene covers under half of the shortfall, and the cause of the remainder is unknown. The V and J calls and the clone size are those of that table, but D and trimming were determined from the DNA. A total of 310,000 or so clones appear in this sample, 80% to 90% of them only once. The ten largest clonotypes hold around 8.9% of the sample.

Details on this clone: Its binding antigen is unknown. Base qualities are missing; no much larger clone stands one base away.

This clonotype originated in a woman between 18 and 30 years old who had recovered from COVID-19. In this chain, TRBV7-8 is recombined with TRBJ2-7, with a weak D call of TRBD2 (6 bases match). Sequences were obtained from PBMCs or T cells enriched from blood (not recorded which). The DNA reads TGTGCCACCCGGACGTGGGGGGACGAGCAGTACTTC. Its protein product is CATRTWGDEQYF.